This entry lists 5 T cell receptor beta chains sequenced from one sample in a study of human T cells and chemical hapten exposure. MiXCR, run by TCRdb on the RACE reads, gives a single entry per CDR3 protein. The data contain some 43,000 distinct CDR3 sequences, 3% to 4% of them singletons. Time point specified: patch test 1, 2 weeks after DPC sensitization. Treatment indicated: therapeutic diphenylcyclopropenone sensitization with weekly scalp DPC. The template was total RNA from unfractionated whole blood. Here the sequenced sample was whole blood, taken in connection with sensitization to the hapten diphenylcyclopropenone (DPC). Source of these receptors: a man aged 50-60 years with alopecia areata. Some clones in this sample may be carry-over from other donors' samples.

The chain couples TRBV29-1 to TRBJ2-5; no definite D call. Trimming stripped 3 bases from V and 0 bases from J, with 8 bases between. The CDR3 extends over 13 amino acids. Germline values: CDR1 SQVTM, CDR2 ANQGSEA. The CDR3 region has the DNA TGCAGCGTTGAGGGCGGTTACCAAGAGACCCAGTACTTC. Its protein is CSVEGGYQETQYF.

Ten or more counts support this clonotype. The chain couples TRBV24-1 to TRBJ2-1; tentatively, D is TRBD1 (5 bases). Germline loops: CDR1 KGHDR, CDR2 SFDVKD. CDR3 size: 15 residues. Trimming shortened V by 6 bases and J by 4 bases, and 15 bases separated the two germline ends. The DNA of the CDR3 is TGTGCCACCAGTCTCTCTGGGGCATCGTACAATGAGCAGTTCTTC. Its translation is CATSLSGASYNEQFF.

V usage is TRBV6-1 and J usage is TRBJ1-3; weak D call: TRBD1 (6 bases). The ends were cut back, 6 bases at V and 2 bases at J, with 8 bases in the middle. The CDR3 length is 13 residues. Per the germline V gene, CDR1 is MNHNS and CDR2 is SASEGT. CDR3 sequence (DNA): TGTGCCAGCAGCAGGGGAGCTGGAAACACCATATATTTT. This codes for CASSRGAGNTIYF.

This clonotype appeared many times. The chain employs TRBV28 and TRBJ2-1; 9 bases fit TRBD2. The CDR3 contains 17 residues. V lost 1 base to trimming and J lost 1 base; unmatched junction nucleotides: 5. The germline V gene encodes CDR1 MDHEN and CDR2 SYDVKM. As DNA, the CDR3 is TGTGCCAGCAGTTTATCCGGACTAGCGCCTTCCTACAATGAGCAGTTCTTC. It codes for CASSLSGLAPSYNEQFF. The entire variable domain, with the rest obtained from reference TRBV28 and TRBJ2-1, is as follows: DVKVTQSSRYLVKRTGEKVFLECVQDMDHENMFWYRQDPGLGLRLIYFSYDVKMKEKGDIPEGYSVSREKKERFSLILESASTNQTSMYLCASSLSGLAPSYNEQFFGPGTRLTVL.

Note on this clonotype: A much larger clone sits a single nucleotide away, making a read error possible. This rearrangement joins TRBV21-1 to TRBJ2-1; TRBD1 is taken as the D call from the table, unchecked against the DNA. TRBV21-1 is noted as a pseudogene. The CDR3 spans 15 residues. The CDR3, as DNA: TGTGCCAGCAACAAAGCTGACAGGGTTGGCAATGAGCAGTTCTTC. Translation gives CASNKADRVGNEQFF.